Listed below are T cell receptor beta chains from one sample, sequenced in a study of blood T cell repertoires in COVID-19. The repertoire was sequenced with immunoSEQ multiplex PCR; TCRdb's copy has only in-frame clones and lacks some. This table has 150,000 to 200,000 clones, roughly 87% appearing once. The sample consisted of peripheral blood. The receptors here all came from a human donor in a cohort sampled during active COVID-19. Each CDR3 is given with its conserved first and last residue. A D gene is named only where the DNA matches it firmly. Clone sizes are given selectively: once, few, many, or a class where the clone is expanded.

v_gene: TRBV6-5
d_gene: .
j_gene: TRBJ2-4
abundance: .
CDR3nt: TGTGCCAGCAGTTACGGCAGGCTAGCCAAAAACATTCAGTACTTC
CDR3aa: CASSYGRLAKNIQYF

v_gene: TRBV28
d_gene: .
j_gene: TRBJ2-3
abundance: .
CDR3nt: TGTGCCAGCAGTTTAGAGGGCCCCGGAGCAGATACGCAGTATTTT
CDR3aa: CASSLEGPGADTQYF

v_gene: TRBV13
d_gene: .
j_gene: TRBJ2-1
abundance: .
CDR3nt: TGTGCCAGCAGCTTAACCCCGGGCAATGAGCAGTTCTTC
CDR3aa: CASSLTPGNEQFF

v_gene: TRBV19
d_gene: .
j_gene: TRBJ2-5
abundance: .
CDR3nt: TGTGCCAGTAGCCAAGACGGCGGGTACCAAGAGACCCAGTACTTC
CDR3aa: CASSQDGGYQETQYF

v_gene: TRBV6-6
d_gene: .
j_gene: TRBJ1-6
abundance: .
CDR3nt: TGTGCCAGCAGTTACTCGATCCGGGATTCACCCCTCCACTTT
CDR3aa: CASSYSIRDSPLHF

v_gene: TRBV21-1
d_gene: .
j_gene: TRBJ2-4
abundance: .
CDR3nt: TGTGCCAGCTCCCGCTCCGGGACTAGCGGGTCCGGGGCCAAAAACATTCAGTACTTC
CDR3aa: CASSRSGTSGSGAKNIQYF

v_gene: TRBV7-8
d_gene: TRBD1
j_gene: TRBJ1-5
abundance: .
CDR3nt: TGTGCCAGCAGATTTGACAGGGGGGCCGATAGCAATCAGCCCCAGCATTTT
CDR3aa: CASRFDRGADSNQPQHF

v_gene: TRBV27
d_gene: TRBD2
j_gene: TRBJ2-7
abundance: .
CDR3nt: TGTGCCAGCACCGCCCTCCTAGCGGGAGCTAACGAGCAGTACTTC
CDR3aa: CASTALLAGANEQYF

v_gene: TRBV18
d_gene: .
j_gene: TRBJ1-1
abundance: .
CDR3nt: TGTGCCAGCTCGCAAGGCGGAGGGGGGGGCACTGAAGCTTTCTTT
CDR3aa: CASSQGGGGGTEAFF

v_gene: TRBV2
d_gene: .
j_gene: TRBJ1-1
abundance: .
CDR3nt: TGTGCCAGCAGTGAAGCAAGGAGAGGGAACACTGAAGCTTTCTTT
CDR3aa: CASSEARRGNTEAFF

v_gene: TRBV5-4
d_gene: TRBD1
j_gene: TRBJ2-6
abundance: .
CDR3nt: TGTGCCAGCAGCTTGGGGGGACAGTACTCTGGGGCCAACGTCCTGACTTTC
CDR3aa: CASSLGGQYSGANVLTF

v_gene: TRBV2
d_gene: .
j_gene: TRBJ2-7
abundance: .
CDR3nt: TGTGCCAGCAGTCACCGGGACTCATTAATAACTAGCTCCTACGAGCAGTACTTC
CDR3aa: CASSHRDSLITSSYEQYF

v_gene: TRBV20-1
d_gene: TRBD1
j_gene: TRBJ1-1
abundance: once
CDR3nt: TGCAGTGCTAGTCCCGGGACAGGGCTGATGAGTGAAGCTTTCTTT
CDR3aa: CSASPGTGLMSEAFF

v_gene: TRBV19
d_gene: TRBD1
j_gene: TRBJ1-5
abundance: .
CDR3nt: TGTGCCACCAGGGCAGGGGGTCAGCCCCAGCATTTT
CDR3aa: CATRAGGQPQHF

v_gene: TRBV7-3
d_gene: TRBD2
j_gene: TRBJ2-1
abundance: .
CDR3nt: TGTGCCAGCAGCCCTCGGGGACTAGCGGGCTACAATGAGCAGTTCTTC
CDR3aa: CASSPRGLAGYNEQFF

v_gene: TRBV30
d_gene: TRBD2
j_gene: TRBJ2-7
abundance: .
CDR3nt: TGTGCCTGGACCAGCGGGAGGAATAGCGAGCAGTACTTC
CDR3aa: CAWTSGRNSEQYF

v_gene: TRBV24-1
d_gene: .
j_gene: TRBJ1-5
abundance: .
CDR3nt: TGTGCCACCAGTGATCCCGCAGGGGGCAATCAGCCCCAGCATTTT
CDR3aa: CATSDPAGGNQPQHF

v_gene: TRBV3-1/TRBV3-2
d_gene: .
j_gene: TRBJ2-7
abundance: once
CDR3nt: TGTGCCAGCAGCCACGGGGGACGCGCCTACGAGCAGTACTTC
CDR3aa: CASSHGGRAYEQYF

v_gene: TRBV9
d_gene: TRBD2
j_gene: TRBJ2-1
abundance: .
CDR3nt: TGTGCCAGCAGCCCAGGGGCCAGCGGGGGGTTGTACAATGAGCAGTTCTTC
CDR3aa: CASSPGASGGLYNEQFF

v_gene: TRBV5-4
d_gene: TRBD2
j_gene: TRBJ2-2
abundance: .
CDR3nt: TGTGCCAGCAGCTTGAGAGTGGGCGGGAGTATTGGCGGGGAGCTGTTTTTT
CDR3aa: CASSLRVGGSIGGELFF

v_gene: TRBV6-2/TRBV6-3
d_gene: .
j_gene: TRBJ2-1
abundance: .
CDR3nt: TGTGCCAGCAGTTATCTCCGCCAGGGTATCAATGAGCAGTTCTTC
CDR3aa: CASSYLRQGINEQFF

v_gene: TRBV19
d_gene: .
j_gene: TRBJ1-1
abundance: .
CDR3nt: TGTGCCAGTAGTATGGAGGGTGGCACTGAAGCTTTCTTT
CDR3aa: CASSMEGGTEAFF

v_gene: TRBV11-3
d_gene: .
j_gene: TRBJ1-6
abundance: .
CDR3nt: TGTGCCAGCACAGAGGGCTTCTATAATTCACCCCTCCACTTT
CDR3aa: CASTEGFYNSPLHF

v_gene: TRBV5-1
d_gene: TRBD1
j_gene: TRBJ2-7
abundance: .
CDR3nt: TGCGCCAGCAGCTTGGGGGACAGTGGGACCGTCTACGAGCAGTACTTC
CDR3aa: CASSLGDSGTVYEQYF

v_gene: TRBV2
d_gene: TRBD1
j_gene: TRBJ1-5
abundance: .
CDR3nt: TGTGCCAGCAATGAGGGGGCGATCGGCCCCCAGCATTTT
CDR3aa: CASNEGAIGPQHF

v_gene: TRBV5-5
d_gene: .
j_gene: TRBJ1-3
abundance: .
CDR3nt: TGTGCCAGCAGCTTGGTTATCGGCAGGCCTGGAAACACCATATATTTT
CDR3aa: CASSLVIGRPGNTIYF

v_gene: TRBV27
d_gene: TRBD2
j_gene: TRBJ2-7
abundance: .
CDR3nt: TGTGCCAGCAGTTCCGTCCTAGCGGGAGGAACCTACGAGCAGTACTTC
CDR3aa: CASSSVLAGGTYEQYF

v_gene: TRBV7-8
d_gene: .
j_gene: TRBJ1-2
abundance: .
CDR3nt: TGTGCCAGCAGCCTAGGGCGGGGGGCACGGGAAGGCTACACCTTC
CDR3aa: CASSLGRGAREGYTF

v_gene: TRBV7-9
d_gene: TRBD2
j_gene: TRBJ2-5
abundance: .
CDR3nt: TGTGCCAGCAGCTTACTCTCGGGGGGTGGGACCCAGTACTTC
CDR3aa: CASSLLSGGGTQYF

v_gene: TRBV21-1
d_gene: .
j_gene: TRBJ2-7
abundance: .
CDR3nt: TGTGCCAGCAGCAAAGACCAGGAGGGGGCAGCCTACGAGCAGTACTTC
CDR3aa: CASSKDQEGAAYEQYF

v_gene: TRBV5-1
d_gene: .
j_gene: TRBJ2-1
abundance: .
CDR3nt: TGCGCCAGCAGCTATTATCAGGGGCCTCACAATGAGCAGTTCTTC
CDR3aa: CASSYYQGPHNEQFF

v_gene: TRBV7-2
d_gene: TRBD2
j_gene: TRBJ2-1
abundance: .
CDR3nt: TGTGCCAGCAGCTTAGCTCGGACTAGATACAATGAGCAGTTCTTC
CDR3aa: CASSLARTRYNEQFF

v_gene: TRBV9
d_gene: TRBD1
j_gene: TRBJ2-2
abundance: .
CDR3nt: TGTGCCAGCAGTGGGGGACAGGGGCCCGGGGAGCTGTTTTTT
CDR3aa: CASSGGQGPGELFF

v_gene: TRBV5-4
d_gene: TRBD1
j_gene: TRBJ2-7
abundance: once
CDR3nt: TGTGCCAGCAGCTCTCCGGGACAGGGGTACGAGCAGTACTTC
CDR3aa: CASSSPGQGYEQYF

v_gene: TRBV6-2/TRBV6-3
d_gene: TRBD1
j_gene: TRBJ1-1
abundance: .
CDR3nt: TGTGCCAGCAGTTATGGGACAGGGTCCTCGCAAGCTTTCTTT
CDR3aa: CASSYGTGSSQAFF

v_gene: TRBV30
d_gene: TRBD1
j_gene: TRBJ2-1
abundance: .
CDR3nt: TGTGCCCGGAGCCTCGGACAGGGCGGTGTGAATGAGCAGTTCTTC
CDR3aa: CARSLGQGGVNEQFF

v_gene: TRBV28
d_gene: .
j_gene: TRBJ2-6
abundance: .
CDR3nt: TGTGCCAGCAGTTCTCCGTCACCGGGACAACGGACCGGGGCCAACGTCCTGACTTTC
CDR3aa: CASSSPSPGQRTGANVLTF